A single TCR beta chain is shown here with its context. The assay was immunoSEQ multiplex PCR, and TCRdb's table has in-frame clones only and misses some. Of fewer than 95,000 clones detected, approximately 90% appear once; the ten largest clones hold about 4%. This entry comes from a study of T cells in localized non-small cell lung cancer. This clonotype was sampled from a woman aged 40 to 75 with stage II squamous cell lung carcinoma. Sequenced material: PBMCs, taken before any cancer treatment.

CDR3 in DNA: TGTGCCAGTAGTCGGGACAGGGTGGCCTACGAGCAGTACTTC. This encodes CASSRDRVAYEQYF. V and J are TRBV19 and TRBJ2-7; 9 nucleotides agree with TRBD1. The CDR3 has 14 amino acids. Germline V lookup: CDR1 LNHDA, CDR2 SQIVND (reference sequence). V lost 5 bases, J lost 2 bases, and 4 bases stayed unmatched.